These 5 T cell receptor beta chains share one sample of origin, sequenced in a study of cytomegalovirus exposure and HLA in healthy donors. Primers included in the PCR were 60 Vbeta and 13 Jbeta primers. Assay used: immunoSEQ multiplex PCR; TCRdb lists only in-frame clones, some missing. In all, the sample yields about 91,000 clones. Material: PBMCs. These receptors came from a woman aged 25-40 years in good health and CMV-seronegative.

This rearrangement joins TRBV9 to TRBJ1-1; 7 positions agree with TRBD1. Germline CDR1 is SGDLS and CDR2 is YYNGEE. This CDR3 comprises 14 residues. Trimming cost V 4 bases and J 1 base; bases outside gene matches: 4. CDR3 bases: TGTGCCAGCAGCTTAGGACAGGCGAACACTGAAGCTTTCTTT. This translates into CASSLGQANTEAFF. Full variable domain (rest looked up from reference TRBV9 and TRBJ1-1): DSGVTQTPKHLITATGQRVTLRCSPRSGDLSVYWYQQSLDQGLQFLIQYYNGEERAKGNILERFSAQQFPDLHSELNLSSLELGDSALYFCASSLGQANTEAFFGQGTRLTVV.

The chain is built from TRBV4-1 and TRBJ2-1; TRBD2 agrees at 10 bases. The CDR3 is 16 amino acids. CDR1 MGHRA and CDR2 YSYEKL come from the germline V gene. Losses at the gene ends were 2 bases for V and 5 bases for J; bases not matched to a gene: 6. The CDR3 DNA is TGCGCCAGCAGCCAATCCGGGACTAGCGCCGACAATGAGCAGTTCTTC. Its protein product is CASSQSGTSADNEQFF.

The chain carries TRBV29-1 and TRBJ2-3; 9 bases are shared with TRBD2. This CDR3 comprises 14 residues. Trimming took 0 bases from V and 8 from J; bases not matched to a gene: 6. Germline CDR1 and CDR2: SQVTM and ANQGSEA. The DNA for the CDR3 is TGCAGCGTTGAAGAGGACAGGCGGGAGGGTACGCAGTATTTT. This encodes CSVEEDRREGTQYF.

The chain couples TRBV9 to TRBJ2-1; D might be TRBD1 (5 bases). The CDR3 spans 13 residues. Germline V lookup: CDR1 SGDLS, CDR2 YYNGEE. V shed 4 bases and J shed 4 bases, with 9 bases lying between them. CDR3 in DNA: TGTGCCAGCAGCATACAGGATTACAATGAGCAGTTCTTC. It encodes CASSIQDYNEQFF.

The genes are TRBV4-1 and TRBJ1-5; D remains unclear. The germline CDR1 and CDR2 sequences are MGHRA and YSYEKL. CDR3 size: 14 residues. Trimming cost V 3 bases and J 3 bases, with 9 bases left between them. The CDR3 DNA reads TGCGCCAGCAGCCATCCGGGTCCCAATCAGCCCCAGCATTTT. This codes for CASSHPGPNQPQHF.